These 22 T cell receptor beta chains originate from one sample sequenced in a study of Graves' ophthalmopathy and Graves' hyperthyroidism. Amplified material comprised TCR beta CDR3 regions derived from RNA transcripts. The workflow started with a first-round RT-PCR run with HTBI primers and then moved on to a second-round multiplex PCR. From the multiplex PCR reads, TCRdb called clonotypes with MiXCR, one entry per CDR3 protein. The sample has some 210,000 distinct CDR3 sequences, approximately 28% seen once. Sequences were obtained from peripheral blood. These receptors were taken from a man in his forties or fifties with Graves' ophthalmopathy.

The chain combines TRBV25-1 with TRBJ2-7; D is undetermined. The CDR3 consists of 13 residues. Trimming took 7 bases from V and 2 from J, leaving 12 bases between them. Germline V gives CDR1 MGHDK, CDR2 SYGVNS. DNA for the CDR3: TGTGCCAGCATTGGCGGATCAACCTACGAGCAGTACTTC. Its translation: CASIGGSTYEQYF.

This clonotype was observed at least ten times. Here the CDR3 reads CASSELPPGTAYNSPLHF. The DNA of the CDR3 is TGTGCCAGCAGTGAATTGCCTCCCGGGACTGCTTATAATTCACCCCTCCACTTT. The chain has TRBV6-1 and TRBJ1-6; a weak D match, TRBD1 (5 bases). From germline, CDR1 is MNHNS and CDR2 SASEGT. The V end lost 2 bases, the J end lost 4 bases, and 18 bases lay between the germline ends. The CDR3 is 18 amino acids.

This clonotype was counted at least ten times. V is TRBV7-2 and J is TRBJ1-3; 8 bases are a match to TRBD1. CDR3 length equals 17 residues. V dropped 0 bases and J dropped 6; count of bases not matched to a gene: 10. Germline CDR1 and CDR2: SGHTA and FQGNSA. This CDR3 is CASSLAEMGQVSNTIYF. The CDR3 coding sequence is TGTGCCAGCAGCTTAGCGGAAATGGGACAGGTGTCAAACACCATATATTTT.

This clonotype was recorded at least ten times. This chain connects TRBV3-1 to TRBJ1-2; perhaps TRBD1 as D (5 bases). Per germline, CDR1 LGHDT and CDR2 YNNKEL (reference sequence). Trimming removed 1 base at V and 4 bases at J, with 10 bases between. This CDR3 is built from 14 residues. CDR3 DNA: TGTGCCAGCAGCCAAGGGAGACAGAGCTATGGCTACACCTTC. It translates to CASSQGRQSYGYTF.

This clonotype was observed a single time. V usage is TRBV5-1 and J usage is TRBJ2-7, with 8 nucleotides matching TRBD2. V lost 0 bases to trimming and J lost 2 bases; unmatched junction nucleotides: 7. Germline loops: CDR1 SGHRS, CDR2 YFSETQ. The CDR3 contains 16 residues. The CDR3: CASSLGDSSGTYEQYF. DNA for the CDR3: TGCGCCAGCAGCTTGGGTGACAGTAGCGGGACCTACGAGCAGTACTTC.

Ten or more counts support this clonotype. The chain joins TRBV27 to TRBJ2-2, with D possibly called TRBD1 or TRBD2 (5 bases each). Germline V lookup: CDR1 MNHEY, CDR2 SMNVEV (reference sequence). The CDR3 extends over 15 amino acids. V was shortened by 4 bases and J by 5 bases, with 14 bases between the two germline ends. CDR3 sequence reads: CASSYEGPRTGELFF. CDR3 sequence (DNA): TGTGCCAGCAGTTACGAGGGGCCGAGGACCGGGGAGCTGTTTTTT.

The chain is built from TRBV20-1 and TRBJ1-2; D uncertain. V was pared by 0 bases and J by 0 bases, with 2 bases between. Germline CDR1 reads DFQATT; CDR2 reads SNEGSKA (reference sequence). The CDR3 consists of 12 residues. The DNA for the CDR3 is TGCAGTGCTAGAGACGCTAACTATGGCTACACCTTC. This codes for CSARDANYGYTF.

V and J are TRBV2 and TRBJ2-5; the match to TRBD2 covers 7 bases. CDR3 size: 15 residues. Germline CDR1 and CDR2: SNHLY and FYNNEI. The J segment lost 5 bases and the V segment lost 1 base, leaving 7 bases of the junction unmatched. The CDR3 is CASSEGAGVRETQYF. In nucleotides, the CDR3 is TGTGCCAGCAGTGAAGGGGCGGGAGTCCGGGAGACCCAGTACTTC.

The chain carries TRBV7-8 and TRBJ2-7; no clear D gene. The CDR3 is 14 residues long. The germline CDR1 and CDR2 sequences are SGHVS and FQNEAQ. V was clipped by 3 bases and J by 4 bases, with 13 bases between them. The CDR3 is CASSLQASRYEQYF. CDR3 sequence (DNA): TGTGCCAGCAGCTTGCAGGCTTCCCGTTACGAGCAGTACTTC.

This clonotype was seen many times. This sequence joins TRBV5-1 and TRBJ2-2; D may be TRBD1 (5 bases). Trimming shortened V by 7 bases and J by 4 bases, and 11 bases separated the two germline ends. This CDR3 spans 13 amino acids. Germline V gives CDR1 SGHRS, CDR2 YFSETQ. The CDR3 DNA reads as TGCGCCAGCGCAGACAGAACCACCGGGGAGCTGTTTTTT. It encodes CASADRTTGELFF.

This clonotype was seen at least ten times. The CDR3, as DNA: TGTGCCAGCAGCTGGACAGGGCTCGGAAACACCATATATTTT. It yields the protein CASSWTGLGNTIYF. The V and J genes are TRBV28 and TRBJ1-3, with 8 positions matching TRBD1. The CDR3 length is 14 residues. Germline-derived CDR1 and CDR2 are MDHEN and SYDVKM. Trimming took 6 bases from V and 4 from J; bases not matched to a gene: 5.

This chain joins TRBV6-1 and TRBJ1-2, with D possibly TRBD1 on 5 matching bases. The CDR3 totals 13 residues. Per germline, CDR1 MNHNS and CDR2 SASEGT. The V end lost 8 bases, the J end lost 5 bases, and 15 bases lay between the germline ends. This chain's CDR3 is CASGPTTGYGYTF. The CDR3 coding sequence is TGTGCCAGCGGACCAACTACAGGATATGGCTACACCTTC.

CDR3 sequence reads: CASSPTGTLTYEQYF. Written as DNA, the CDR3 is TGTGCCAGCAGTCCAACCGGGACGTTAACCTACGAGCAGTACTTC. V is TRBV6-1 and J is TRBJ2-7; D could derive from TRBD1 or TRBD2 (5 bases each). This CDR3 has 15 amino acids. In germline, CDR1 is MNHNS, CDR2 SASEGT. V dropped 5 bases and J dropped 2 bases, with 16 bases sitting between them.

This clonotype has a handful of counts. The chain carries TRBV6-1 and TRBJ2-7; D is undetermined. Germline values: CDR1 MNHNS, CDR2 SASEGT. V lost 2 bases to trimming and J lost 6 bases, with 8 bases between them. This CDR3 comprises 12 residues. The CDR3 DNA sequence: TGTGCCAGCAGTGAAATGGGATTCGAGCAGTACTTC. Translation: CASSEMGFEQYF.

In its sample, this clonotype was seen once. V and J are TRBV2 and TRBJ2-7; TRBD2 matches at 9 bases. V was pared by 7 bases and J by 2 bases, with 6 bases of the junction left unmatched. Looked up from germline, CDR1 is SNHLY and CDR2 is FYNNEI. This CDR3 region has 14 residues. CDR3 amino acids: CASKGGRGTYEQYF. CDR3 bases: TGTGCCAGCAAGGGCGGGAGGGGTACCTACGAGCAGTACTTC.

This clonotype was observed at least ten times. This sequence joins TRBV29-1 and TRBJ2-7; D perhaps matches TRBD2 (5 bases). The V gene lost 4 bases and the J gene lost 1 base, with 11 bases spanning the gap. From germline, CDR1 is SQVTM and CDR2 ANQGSEA. CDR3 length: 13 residues. CDR3 DNA sequence: TGCAGCGTTGGGTCCGGGGTGTCCTACGAGCAGTACTTC. As protein: CSVGSGVSYEQYF.

This clonotype has ten or more counts. V is TRBV6-5 and J is TRBJ2-2; perhaps TRBD2 as D (5 bases). CDR3 length: 15 residues. Trimming removed 7 bases from V and 4 bases from J, with 16 bases in between. Germline V gene data show CDR1 as MNHEY and CDR2 as SVGAGI. CDR3 DNA sequence: TGTGCCAGCACAGAGGGTGGGCTGTTCACCGGGGAGCTGTTTTTT. This gives the protein CASTEGGLFTGELFF.

Many counts were recorded for this clonotype. This chain links TRBV4-1 with TRBJ2-7, with TRBD2 matching 15 bases. Germline V gene sequence: CDR1 MGHRA, CDR2 YSYEKL. V was pared by 8 bases and J by 7 bases, with 18 bases of the junction left unmatched. The CDR3 consists of 18 residues. In nucleotides, the CDR3 is TGCGCCAGCGCCAACGCACCGTTCGGACTAGCGGGAGGGCTGGAGCAGTACTTC. It yields the protein CASANAPFGLAGGLEQYF.

At least ten counts were recorded for this clonotype. The rearrangement joins TRBV9 to TRBJ2-7; 7 nucleotides align to TRBD2. The CDR3 sequence is 15 residues long. CDR1 and CDR2 (germline): SGDLS, YYNGEE. The V and J ends lost 3 bases and 2 bases, in that order; junction bases with no gene match: 8. The CDR3 reads CASSADISGPYEQYF. The CDR3 coding sequence is TGTGCCAGCAGCGCCGACATTAGCGGGCCCTACGAGCAGTACTTC. Full variable domain (missing parts from reference TRBV9 and TRBJ2-7): DSGVTQTPKHLITATGQRVTLRCSPRSGDLSVYWYQQSLDQGLQFLIQYYNGEERAKGNILERFSAQQFPDLHSELNLSSLELGDSALYFCASSADISGPYEQYFGPGTRLTVT.

This chain joins TRBV2 and TRBJ1-1, with D unresolved. Germline CDR1 SNHLY, CDR2 FYNNEI. The CDR3 covers 13 residues. Trimming pared 7 bases from V and 1 base from J, leaving 10 bases between. As DNA, the CDR3 is TGTGCCAGCATTACGGAACAGAACACTGAAGCTTTCTTT. It yields the protein CASITEQNTEAFF.

V and J are TRBV6-2 or TRBV6-3 and TRBJ1-5; D is undetermined. V lost 0 bases and J 4 bases, leaving 10 bases between the germline ends. Germline-derived CDR1 and CDR2 are MNHEY and SVGEGT. There are 15 residues in the CDR3. In DNA, the CDR3 is TGTGCCAGCAGTTACTCGCTAGAAAGGAATCAGCCCCAGCATTTT. Translation gives CASSYSLERNQPQHF.

The table lists this clonotype with a few counts. A much larger clone lies one base from this, so it may be a read error. The chain carries TRBV19 and TRBJ1-1, with D unclear. Germline CDR1 and CDR2: LNHDA and SQIVND (reference sequence). This CDR3 contains 13 residues. V was pared by 5 bases and J by 11 bases, with 18 bases between. In DNA form, the CDR3 reads TGTGCCAGTAGTCTTGACACAGAGCATTGGGCTTTCTTT. Translated, it gives CASSLDTEHWAFF.